This TCR beta chain was observed in a study of blood T cell repertoires in COVID-19. Study summary: Samples of COVID-19 (acute and convalescent) were obtained from the United States, Italy and Spain.

Only in-frame clones appear in the TCRdb table, and some are missing; sequencing was by immunoSEQ multiplex PCR. The sample carries 200,000 to 250,000 clones, 84% recorded once. CDR3 size: 11 residues. CDR1 SGHTS and CDR2 YDEGEE come from the germline V gene. Trimming pared 1 base from V and 7 bases from J, leaving 5 bases between. The study drew participants aged about 18 to 89 years from 20 to 30 US areas. The origin of this receptor is a woman in her forties who had recovered from COVID-19. The chain employs TRBV5-8 and TRBJ1-1, with TRBD1 as a possible D gene (5 bases). The sample was PBMCs or T cells enriched from blood (not recorded which). CDR3 bases: TGTGCCAGCAGCTTGCAGGGTGAAGCTTTCTTT. It is translated as CASSLQGEAFF.